The source of this TCR beta chain is a study of shared clonotypes between healthy human individuals. Findings and limits, study-wide: Sequencing depth was expected to influence donor clonotype sharing.

As concerns this clone: What it binds is not known.

Germline V gene lookup returns CDR1 MNHNY and CDR2 SVGAGI (reference sequence). The V end was cut by 8 bases, the J end by 6 bases, with 23 bases between. The CDR3 extends over 15 amino acids. Researchers divided each subset's genomic DNA evenly across several immunoSEQ plates. Methods used by the authors: ImmunoSEQ output lacked quality scores and full-length reads, limiting matched filtering. The method was immunoSEQ multiplex PCR; TCRdb's version includes in-frame clones alone and lacks a portion of them. From that table come the V and J calls and clone size; the DNA was used to work out D and trimming. The sample lists roughly 400,000 clones; about 96% were seen once.

This TCR was sampled from a man aged 25 to 45 in good health. This chain joins TRBV6-6 and TRBJ2-7; maybe TRBD2 (5 bases). Sequencing was performed on memory CD8+ T cells sorted from blood. The subset was: CD45RO+ cells pooled with CCR7-negative TemRA cells. Written as DNA, the CDR3 is TGTGCCAGCGCTTTTCGAGGGCCTCTTTTCGCCGAGCAGTACTTC. Translation: CASAFRGPLFAEQYF.